This passage covers 28 T cell receptor beta chains from one sample sequenced in a study of blood T cell repertoires in COVID-19 (dated by TCRdb to 2018 to 2020). Library generation was performed with the immunoSEQ multiplex PCR assay. TCRdb holds this immuneACCESS table with in-frame rearrangements only. Some clones are missing; in checked studies, unresolved V genes explain under half, and the rest has no known cause. This sample holds some 20,000 clones; roughly nine tenths were observed only once. Together, the top ten hold 11% of the sample. The sample comprised peripheral blood. The receptors derive from a human donor in a cohort sampled during active COVID-19.

V gene TRBV5-1 combines with J gene TRBJ2-7; possibly TRBD2 for D (5 bases). CDR3 length: 14 residues. V was shortened by 3 bases and J by 2 bases, with 12 bases between the two germline ends. Per the germline V gene, CDR1 is SGHRS and CDR2 is YFSETQ. For the CDR3, the DNA is TGCGCCAGCAGCTCGACCGGGGTCCCCTACGAGCAGTACTTC. Translating gives CASSSTGVPYEQYF.

J is TRBJ1-2 and V is TRBV6-1; tentative D call: TRBD1 (5 bases). Trimming cost V 2 bases and J 2 bases, with 9 bases left between them. This CDR3 is built from 14 residues. From germline, CDR1 is MNHNS and CDR2 SASEGT. This chain's CDR3 is CASSEFDRNYGYTF. The CDR3 DNA follows: TGTGCCAGCAGTGAATTCGACAGAAACTATGGCTACACCTTC.

The CDR3 sequence is CASSPLDRDQPQHF. The CDR3 DNA reads TGTGCCAGTAGTCCCCTGGACAGGGATCAGCCCCAGCATTTT. The chain combines TRBV19 with TRBJ1-5; TRBD1 agrees at 8 bases. With 5 bases clipped from V and 5 bases from J, the junction kept 5 bases outside the gene matches. The CDR3 is made up of 14 amino acids. Germline CDR1 LNHDA, CDR2 SQIVND (reference sequence).

The chain recombines TRBV5-1 with TRBJ2-6; a weak D match, TRBD1 (6 bases). The CDR3 length is 17 residues. Trimming pared 0 bases from V and 1 base from J, leaving 11 bases between. Germline V CDR1 and CDR2: SGHRS, YFSETQ. CDR3 in DNA: TGCGCCAGCAGCTTGGACAGGGCGCAATCTGGGGCCAACGTCCTGACTTTC. Its protein is CASSLDRAQSGANVLTF.

The chain has TRBV7-3 and TRBJ2-5; 9 nucleotides line up with TRBD1. V lost 2 bases to trimming and J lost 5 bases; unmatched junction nucleotides: 6. The CDR3 covers 15 residues. The germline V gene encodes CDR1 SGHTA and CDR2 FQGTGA. The CDR3 reads CASSLRGQGMETQYF. The DNA for the CDR3 is TGTGCCAGCAGCTTACGGGGACAGGGTATGGAGACCCAGTACTTC.

The chain employs TRBV14 and TRBJ2-3; 8 bases fit TRBD2. In germline, CDR1 is SGHDN, CDR2 FVKESK. Trimming cost V 0 bases and J 5 bases; bases outside gene matches: 7. The length of the CDR3 is 16 residues. CDR3 nucleotides: TGTGCCAGCAGCCAAGAAGGTAGCGGGAAGGGAGATACGCAGTATTTT. Encoded protein: CASSQEGSGKGDTQYF.

The J gene is TRBJ2-7, the V gene TRBV6-2 or TRBV6-3, with D uncertain. This CDR3 comprises 12 residues. V gave up 2 bases and J gave up 3 bases, with 5 bases separating them. Germline CDR1 is MNHEY and CDR2 is SVGEGT. CDR3 sequence: CASSYVGYEQYF. CDR3 nucleotide sequence: TGTGCCAGCAGTTACGTCGGCTACGAGCAGTACTTC.

CDR3 sequence (DNA): TGCGCCAGCAGCCAAGCGGGACTCAGCTCCTACAATGAGCAGTTCTTC. As protein: CASSQAGLSSYNEQFF. The gene calls are TRBV4-1 and TRBJ2-1, with a possible D match to TRBD2 (6 bases). V dropped 1 base and J dropped 0 bases, with 10 bases sitting between them. From germline, CDR1 is MGHRA and CDR2 YSYEKL. This CDR3 region has 16 residues.

This sequence joins TRBV7-2 and TRBJ1-5, with a tentative D call TRBD1 (5 bases). Trimming stripped 5 bases from V and 4 bases from J, with 15 bases between. The CDR3 has 15 residues. The germline V gene encodes CDR1 SGHTA and CDR2 FQGNSA. The CDR3 sequence: CASSPSGTRNQPQHF. For the CDR3, the DNA is TGTGCCAGCAGCCCTTCCGGGACTCGGAATCAGCCCCAGCATTTT.

The chain is built from TRBV29-1 and TRBJ2-7; the D gene is possibly TRBD1 (5 bases). The germline V gene encodes CDR1 SQVTM and CDR2 ANQGSEA. Trimming removed 7 bases at V and 2 bases at J, with 9 bases between. This CDR3 has 11 amino acids. The CDR3, as DNA: TGCAGCGCTGGACAAACCTACGAGCAGTACTTC. Translation: CSAGQTYEQYF.

The rearrangement links TRBV27 to TRBJ1-1; 7 positions agree with TRBD1. The CDR3 covers 15 residues. The V gene end was trimmed by 2 bases and the J gene end by 4 bases; junction bases not matched to a gene: 7. Germline-derived CDR1 and CDR2 are MNHEY and SMNVEV (reference sequence). The CDR3, as DNA: TGTGCCAGCAGTTTAAAAGGGGGCGTTTCCACTGAAGCTTTCTTT. It specifies CASSLKGGVSTEAFF.

The DNA for the CDR3 is TGTGCCAGCCGACGAGGGGGACGGACAGATACGCAGTATTTT. It yields the protein CASRRGGRTDTQYF. The chain combines TRBV2 with TRBJ2-3; D might be TRBD1 (6 bases). Germline CDR1 SNHLY, CDR2 FYNNEI. V was shortened by 8 bases and J by 3 bases, with 15 bases between the two germline ends. The CDR3 consists of 14 residues. Drawing the rest from reference TRBV2 and TRBJ2-3, the complete variable domain is EPEVTQTPSHQVTQMGQEVILRCVPISNHLYFYWYRQILGQKVEFLVSFYNNEISEKSEIFDDQFSVERPDGSNFTLKIRSTKLEDSAMYFCASRRGGRTDTQYFGPGTRLTVL.

J is TRBJ2-7 and V is TRBV5-8; no clear D. The CDR3 totals 12 residues. Deletions cut 1 base from V and 4 bases from J, with 6 bases between. Germline V gives CDR1 SGHTS, CDR2 YDEGEE. The CDR3 sequence: CASSLRTYEQYF. CDR3 bases: TGTGCCAGCAGCTTGCGCACTTACGAGCAGTACTTC.

The chain combines TRBV28 with TRBJ1-1; the match to TRBD1 covers 9 bases. J was trimmed by 1 base and V by 6 bases; bases with no gene match: 9. Germline assignment: CDR1 MDHEN and CDR2 SYDVKM. The CDR3 extends over 16 amino acids. The CDR3 bases are TGTGCCAGCAGCCGGGACAGGGCCCGGGGGAACACTGAAGCTTTCTTT. This translates into CASSRDRARGNTEAFF.

The V and J genes are TRBV13 and TRBJ2-3; D not certain. CDR1 and CDR2 from the germline V gene are PRHDT and FYEKMQ (reference sequence). V dropped 5 bases and J dropped 4 bases, with 4 bases sitting between them. The CDR3 is 11 residues long. This chain's CDR3 is CASSRADTQYF. The CDR3 DNA sequence: TGTGCCAGCAGCCGTGCAGATACGCAGTATTTT.

The chain carries TRBV7-4 and TRBJ1-3; D gene ambiguous. Trimming shortened V by 5 bases and J by 0 bases, and 17 bases separated the two germline ends. CDR3 length equals 17 residues. Germline V gene data show CDR1 as SGHVT and CDR2 as SQSDAQ. The CDR3 DNA is TGTGCCAGCAGCCCCCTTAGCTGGCTCCTCTCTGGAAACACCATATATTTT. Its protein is CASSPLSWLLSGNTIYF.

The V gene is TRBV7-9, the J gene TRBJ2-7; D uncertain. Trimming left V 5 bases short and J 2 bases short, with 16 bases between. The germline gives CDR1 SEHNR, CDR2 FQNEAQ (reference sequence). The CDR3 runs 15 residues. Written as DNA, the CDR3 is TGTGCCAGCAGCCCCCCGGCGGCAGAGGCCTACGAGCAGTACTTC. Its protein is CASSPPAAEAYEQYF.

CDR3 nucleotides: TGTGCCAGCAGTTCCCTACGGGAGGAAAAACTGTTTTTT. Protein product: CASSSLREEKLFF. The chain recombines TRBV28 with TRBJ1-4; D not resolved. V was pared by 4 bases and J by 8 bases, with 11 bases between. CDR1 and CDR2 from the germline V gene are MDHEN and SYDVKM. The CDR3 consists of 13 residues.

The sample holds a few counts of this clone. J is TRBJ1-3 and V is TRBV19; D is ambiguous. Trimming took off 2 bases at V and 0 bases at J, with 8 bases between the two ends. The CDR3 is 15 amino acids. The germline CDR1 and CDR2 sequences are LNHDA and SQIVND (reference sequence). The CDR3 loop reads CASSIIGNSGNTIYF. CDR3 nucleotides: TGTGCCAGTAGTATAATCGGGAACTCTGGAAACACCATATATTTT.

The chain combines TRBV7-9 with TRBJ2-7, with D possibly matching TRBD1 (7 bases). Germline CDR1 is SEHNR and CDR2 is FQNEAQ (reference sequence). The CDR3 has 16 residues. V was cut by 5 bases and J by 1 base, with 18 bases left in between. CDR3 sequence reads: CASSQGGGRSSYEQYF. As DNA, the CDR3 is TGTGCCAGCAGCCAGGGGGGTGGGAGATCGTCCTACGAGCAGTACTTC.

This clone occurred once. The rearrangement uses TRBV5-1 and TRBJ1-2; D gene ambiguous. This CDR3 region has 13 residues. The V and J ends lost 5 bases and 1 base respectively, with 9 bases between them. Germline CDR1 SGHRS, CDR2 YFSETQ. The CDR3 sequence is CASRMARNYGYTF. As DNA, the CDR3 is TGCGCCAGCAGGATGGCCCGTAACTATGGCTACACCTTC.

The rearrangement joins TRBV28 to TRBJ2-7; 9 bases are shared with TRBD1. V shed 6 bases, J shed 3 bases, and the junction held 9 bases outside the gene matches. The CDR3 consists of 15 residues. CDR1 and CDR2 from the germline V gene are MDHEN and SYDVKM. The CDR3 nucleotides read TGTGCCAGCAGGGACTCTGGGACAGGGCTCTACGAGCAGTACTTC. As protein: CASRDSGTGLYEQYF.

The chain has TRBV5-1 and TRBJ2-1, with D possibly matching TRBD1 (5 bases). CDR3 length equals 14 residues. Germline V gene sequence: CDR1 SGHRS, CDR2 YFSETQ. The V end lost 0 bases, the J end lost 3 bases, and 7 bases lay between the germline ends. This CDR3 reads CASSLETVYNEQFF. For the CDR3, the DNA is TGCGCCAGCAGCTTGGAGACAGTCTACAATGAGCAGTTCTTC. Full variable domain (missing parts from reference TRBV5-1 and TRBJ2-1): KAGVTQTPRYLIKTRGQQVTLSCSPISGHRSVSWYQQTPGQGLQFLFEYFSETQRNKGNFPGRFSGRQFSNSRSEMNVSTLELGDSALYLCASSLETVYNEQFFGPGTRLTVL.

The genes are TRBV30 and TRBJ1-4; no firm D call. CDR3 size: 14 residues. Germline CDR1 is GTSNPN and CDR2 is SVGIG (reference sequence). Trimming took 0 bases from V and 0 from J, leaving 5 bases between them. The CDR3 spells CAWSVQATNEKLFF. For the CDR3, the DNA is TGTGCCTGGAGTGTCCAGGCAACTAATGAAAAACTGTTTTTT.

The CDR3 protein is CASSEEARDNSPLHF. DNA for the CDR3: TGTGCCAGCAGTGAAGAAGCCAGGGATAATTCACCCCTCCACTTT. The rearrangement links TRBV6-1 to TRBJ1-6; perhaps TRBD1 as D (5 bases). Germline values: CDR1 MNHNS, CDR2 SASEGT. V gave up 1 base and J gave up 5 bases, with 9 bases separating them. CDR3 length: 15 amino acids.

This clone has only a few counts. The V and J genes are TRBV3-1 (or the pseudogene TRBV3-2) and TRBJ1-2, with 7 bases lining up with TRBD1. In germline, CDR1 is LGHDT, CDR2 YNNKEL (reference sequence). J was trimmed by 2 bases and V by 6 bases; bases with no gene match: 6. The CDR3 is 14 residues long. DNA for the CDR3: TGTGCCAGCAGTCGGGTAGGGGGCAACTATGGCTACACCTTC. The encoded protein is CASSRVGGNYGYTF.

This clone is a singleton in its sample. The J gene is TRBJ2-5, the V gene TRBV7-9, with D possibly TRBD1 on 5 matching bases. The CDR3 sequence is 11 residues long. Germline V gene lookup returns CDR1 SEHNR and CDR2 FQNEAQ (reference sequence). With 10 bases removed from V and 4 bases from J, the gap between germline ends came to 10 bases. The CDR3 bases are TGTGCCACCCTAAGGGGAGAGACCCAGTACTTC. It specifies CATLRGETQYF.

V is TRBV9 and J is TRBJ2-3; 8 nucleotides align to TRBD2. Germline V gene sequence: CDR1 SGDLS, CDR2 YYNGEE. The CDR3 totals 17 residues. Trimming at V came to 5 bases and at J to 1 base, leaving 12 bases not matched to a gene. CDR3 loop: CASSVTREGLGTDTQYF. The DNA for the CDR3 is TGTGCCAGCAGTGTTACACGGGAGGGCCTTGGCACAGATACGCAGTATTTT.